The 11 T cell receptor beta chains below all came from one sample that was sequenced in a study of graft-versus-host responses after intestinal transplantation. Produced via immunoSEQ multiplex PCR; TCRdb's table is partial and in-frame only. The sample contains about 11,000 clones, approximately 33% of which appear only once. The starting material was alloreactive CD4+ T cells from a mixed lymphocyte reaction culture, obtained before transplantation. Indicated subset: CFSE-low proliferating T cells sorted from roughly six-day pre-transplant mixed lymphocyte reaction (GvH or HvG direction). These receptors originate from a human patient who was an organ donor for intestinal transplantation.

The chain couples TRBV4-2 to TRBJ2-7; TRBD1 might be the D (6 bases). V was cut by 2 bases and J by 4 bases, with 6 bases left in between. This CDR3 has 12 residues. In germline, CDR1 is LGHNA, CDR2 YNFKEQ. The CDR3 loop reads CASSQTGYEQYF. For the CDR3, the DNA is TGTGCCAGCAGCCAAACAGGGTACGAGCAGTACTTC.

CDR3 coding DNA: TGCGCCAGCAGCTTAGGCGGAGAAGAGACCCAGTACTTC. It codes for CASSLGGEETQYF. The chain is built from TRBV5-1 and TRBJ2-5; D gene uncertain. The CDR3 extends over 13 amino acids. Trimming removed 2 bases from V and 3 bases from J, with 8 bases in between. CDR1 and CDR2 (germline): SGHRS, YFSETQ.

This clone was found a few times. The rearrangement links TRBV27 to TRBJ2-1, with TRBD2 matching over 8 bases. V shed 2 bases, J shed 4 bases, and the junction held 4 bases outside the gene matches. This CDR3 spans 15 amino acids. Germline CDR1 and CDR2: MNHEY and SMNVEV (reference sequence). As DNA, the CDR3 is TGTGCCAGCAGTTTAGTCGGGACTAGGTACAATGAGCAGTTCTTC. Protein: CASSLVGTRYNEQFF.

V gene TRBV18 combines with J gene TRBJ2-1, with 7 bases fitting TRBD1. Germline V gene sequence: CDR1 KGHSH, CDR2 LQKENI. The CDR3 has 16 residues. V lost 5 bases and J lost 5; bases outside the gene matches: 12. Written as DNA, the CDR3 is TGTGCCAGCTCAGAGCGACAGGGTAGGGGCGACAATGAGCAGTTCTTC. Translating gives CASSERQGRGDNEQFF.

This chain uses TRBV4-1 with TRBJ2-5; possibly TRBD1 for D (6 bases). Trimming removed 2 bases at V and 5 bases at J, with 12 bases between. This CDR3 is 14 amino acids long. The V gene's germline CDR1 is MGHRA and CDR2 YSYEKL. The CDR3 sequence: CASSQTGLMETQYF. The CDR3 DNA follows: TGCGCCAGCAGCCAAACAGGGTTAATGGAGACCCAGTACTTC.

CDR3 region: CASSPGWARSPLHF. DNA of the CDR3: TGTGCCAGCTCACCCGGCTGGGCACGGTCACCCCTCCACTTT. The chain couples TRBV18 to TRBJ1-6, with D unclear. V shed 3 bases and J shed 10 bases, with 13 bases lying between them. The germline gives CDR1 KGHSH, CDR2 LQKENI. This CDR3 has 14 residues. Together with reference TRBV18 and TRBJ1-6, the CDR3 gives the full variable domain: NAGVMQNPRHLVRRRGQEARLRCSPMKGHSHVYWYRQLPEEGLKFMVYLQKENIIDESGMPKERFSAEFPKEGPSILRIQQVVRGDSAAYFCASSPGWARSPLHFGNGTRLTVT.

This clone has only a few counts. Relative to the germline gene, one junction end is altered; a read error may explain this. This sequence joins TRBV11-1 and TRBJ2-3; D is perhaps TRBD1 (6 bases). CDR3 size: 13 residues. Germline V CDR1 and CDR2: SGHAT, FQDESV (reference sequence). The CDR3 protein is CASSLRRGDTRYF. Here the CDR3 DNA reads TGTGCCAGCAGCTTACGCAGGGGAGATACGCGGTATTTT.

The CDR3 nucleotides are TGTGCCAGCATGCGGGCAGCCCCTGGAAACACCATATATTTT. The encoded protein is CASMRAAPGNTIYF. The genes are TRBV7-9 and TRBJ1-3, with unresolved D. CDR1 and CDR2 from the germline V gene are SEHNR and FQNEAQ (reference sequence). The length of the CDR3 is 14 residues. V was clipped by 7 bases and J by 2 bases, with 12 bases between them.

The chain links TRBV29-1 to TRBJ1-1; D unresolved. Germline CDR1 SQVTM, CDR2 ANQGSEA. The CDR3 extends over 12 amino acids. V was trimmed by 3 bases and J by 2 bases, leaving 7 bases between them. CDR3 in DNA: TGCAGCGTTGAGCCAGGCAACACTGAAGCTTTCTTT. It encodes CSVEPGNTEAFF.

This clone was counted between two and nine times. The genes are TRBV7-2 and TRBJ1-2, with unresolved D. The CDR3 is made up of 15 amino acids. Trimming removed 1 base at V and 5 bases at J, with 14 bases between. The germline CDR1 and CDR2 sequences are SGHTA and FQGNSA. CDR3 in DNA: TGTGCCAGCAGCTTAGAGGGTTGGAGGAATTATGGCTACACCTTC. This sequence encodes CASSLEGWRNYGYTF.

The rearrangement uses TRBV27 and TRBJ2-7, with a tentative D call TRBD1 (6 bases). The CDR3 extends over 11 amino acids. Germline loops: CDR1 MNHEY, CDR2 SMNVEV (reference sequence). V was shortened by 9 bases and J by 4 bases, with 10 bases between the two germline ends. Here the CDR3 DNA reads TGTGCCAGAGGCAGGGGTTACGAGCAGTACTTC. Protein product: CARGRGYEQYF.